Shown below are 2 T cell receptor beta chains from a single sample sequenced in a study of blood T cell repertoires in COVID-19. The protocol was immunoSEQ multiplex PCR, while the TCRdb copy is restricted to in-frame clones and leaves out a portion. The repertoire holds over 250,000 clones, with about 89% as singletons. The sequenced sample was PBMCs or T cells enriched from blood (not recorded which). These receptors were obtained from a man aged 35-49 years who had recovered from COVID-19.

The chain uses TRBV11-3 and TRBJ1-4; D might be TRBD1 (6 bases). Per the germline V gene, CDR1 is SGHNT and CDR2 is YENEEA. This CDR3 region has 16 residues. The V and J ends lost 0 bases and 7 bases respectively, with 15 bases between them. CDR3 in amino acids: CASSLELQGMGEKLFF. The DNA for the CDR3 is TGTGCCAGCAGCTTAGAACTACAGGGAATGGGTGAAAAACTGTTTTTT.

V is TRBV6-5 and J is TRBJ2-5; a weak D match, TRBD1 (5 bases). The CDR3 consists of 14 residues. V gave up 6 bases and J gave up 0 bases, with 11 bases separating them. Germline V gene data show CDR1 as MNHEY and CDR2 as SVGAGI. Here the CDR3 reads CASRQTAYQETQYF. The CDR3 DNA sequence: TGTGCCAGCAGGCAGACAGCGTACCAAGAGACCCAGTACTTC.